A single sample gave rise to the 17 T cell receptor beta chains below, sequenced in a study of cytomegalovirus exposure and HLA in healthy donors. The PCR used 60 Vbeta and 13 Jbeta primers. Sequencing used immunoSEQ multiplex PCR; TCRdb keeps in-frame clones, though not all of them. This sample has about 150,000 clones; 75% to 85% occur once, and the top ten carry under 6.5%. Sequencing was performed on PBMCs. The source of these receptors is a man aged 45-65 years in good health and CMV-seropositive.

This clone was seen only a few times. The junction departs from germline at one end; a sequencing error may be responsible. This sequence joins TRBV5-1 and TRBJ1-4; 10 bases are a match to TRBD1. Germline loops: CDR1 SGHRS, CDR2 YFSETQ. CDR3 length: 16 residues. The CDR3 is CASSLGQGASKEKLFF. CDR3 DNA sequence: TGCGCCAGCAGCTTGGGACAGGGGGCCTCTAAGGAAAAACTGTTTTTT. Drawing the rest from reference TRBV5-1 and TRBJ1-4, the complete variable domain is KAGVTQTPRYLIKTRGQQVTLSCSPISGHRSVSWYQQTPGQGLQFLFEYFSETQRNKGNFPGRFSGRQFSNSRSEMNVSTLELGDSALYLCASSLGQGASKEKLFFGSGTQLSVL.

V and J are TRBV10-2 and TRBJ2-3; 14 bases are shared with TRBD2. The CDR3 has 17 residues. V shed 6 bases, J shed 1 base, and the junction held 6 bases outside the gene matches. The germline V gene has CDR1 WSHSY and CDR2 SAAADI. The CDR3 sequence: CASSGLAGGRGTDTQYF. The CDR3 DNA follows: TGCGCCAGCAGCGGACTAGCGGGAGGACGGGGCACAGATACGCAGTATTTT.

The rearrangement links TRBV5-6 to TRBJ1-5, with 8 bases matching TRBD1. V trimming: 2 bases; J trimming: 0 bases; junction bases outside the gene matches: 4. This CDR3 has 16 amino acids. Germline assignment: CDR1 SGHDT and CDR2 YYEEEE. The CDR3 coding sequence is TGTGCCAGCAGCTTAGGACAGGGCAATAGCAATCAGCCCCAGCATTTT. Translation gives CASSLGQGNSNQPQHF.

The chain employs TRBV15 and TRBJ1-5, with a tentative D call TRBD1 (6 bases). This CDR3 contains 17 residues. The germline gives CDR1 LNHNV, CDR2 YYDKDF (reference sequence). V was pared by 0 bases and J by 1 base, with 13 bases between. The CDR3 loop is CATSRDSGGASNQPQHF. CDR3 sequence (DNA): TGTGCCACCAGCAGAGATTCGGGGGGGGCGAGCAATCAGCCCCAGCATTTT.

The chain links TRBV5-1 to TRBJ2-5, with 8 bases matching TRBD1. Gene TRBJ2-7 matches the end of the DNA better, so the J call may be wrong. The CDR3 has 15 amino acids. CDR1 is SGHRS and CDR2 is YFSETQ in the germline V gene. CDR3 nucleotides: TGCGCCAGCAGCTTGGGAGGACAGGGTCCTAACGAGCAGTACTTC. As protein: CASSLGGQGPNEQYF.

This clone was seen only a few times. V and J are TRBV14 and TRBJ1-5; maybe TRBD1 (5 bases). The CDR3 has 17 amino acids. Germline V gene sequence: CDR1 SGHDN, CDR2 FVKESK. V was shortened by 0 bases and J by 2 bases, with 14 bases between the two germline ends. The CDR3 reads CASSQEGGGVGNQPQHF. The DNA of the CDR3 is TGTGCCAGCAGCCAAGAGGGGGGAGGGGTGGGCAATCAGCCCCAGCATTTT.

The genes are TRBV23-1 and TRBJ2-3; 13 bases agree with TRBD2. TRBV23-1 is placed among ORFs of uncertain function. The CDR3 is 14 amino acids. V was pared by 10 bases and J by 4 bases, with 5 bases of the junction left unmatched. The chain's CDR3 is CATSTSGGPDTQYF. In nucleotides, the CDR3 is TGCGCCACCTCGACTAGCGGGGGGCCAGATACGCAGTATTTT.

The chain carries TRBV4-1 and TRBJ2-5, with 7 nucleotides matching TRBD1. CDR3 length: 14 amino acids. Germline V lookup: CDR1 MGHRA, CDR2 YSYEKL. The V segment lost 4 bases and the J segment 2 bases; nucleotides outside the gene matches: 4. In nucleotides, the CDR3 is TGCGCCAGCAGCCCGACAGGGAAACAAGAGACCCAGTACTTC. Protein sequence: CASSPTGKQETQYF.

V and J are TRBV7-2 and TRBJ2-3; 7 bases map to TRBD1. Germline CDR1 and CDR2: SGHTA and FQGNSA. The CDR3 runs to 14 residues. With V trimmed by 4 bases and J by 3 bases, 4 bases remained unmatched. The CDR3, as DNA: TGTGCCAGCAGCTCACAGGGGAGAACAGATACGCAGTATTTT. Translation: CASSSQGRTDTQYF.

The chain combines TRBV6-4 with TRBJ2-1, with 10 bases that match TRBD2. The CDR3 totals 15 residues. V shed 5 bases and J 4 bases; nucleotides not matched to a gene: 5. From germline, CDR1 is MRHNA and CDR2 SNTAGT. The CDR3 DNA reads TGTGCCAGCAGTATAGCGGGGGGATTATACAATGAGCAGTTCTTC. Its protein is CASSIAGGLYNEQFF.

J is TRBJ2-7 and V is TRBV18; possible D gene TRBD2, 6 bases. V shed 4 bases and J shed 2 bases, with 12 bases lying between them. CDR1 and CDR2 from the germline V gene are KGHSH and LQKENI. The CDR3 runs 14 residues. CDR3 protein: CASSQAGGAYEQYF. In DNA form, the CDR3 reads TGTGCCAGCTCACAAGCAGGAGGGGCCTACGAGCAGTACTTC.

The chain uses TRBV7-9 and TRBJ2-5; 14 nucleotides agree with TRBD2. Germline lookup yields CDR1 SEHNR and CDR2 FQNEAQ (reference sequence). V lost 5 bases and J lost 4; bases outside the gene matches: 6. The CDR3 totals 16 residues. CDR3 DNA: TGTGCCAGCAGCCCCGGGACTAGCGGGAGTGCAGAGACCCAGTACTTC. Translating gives CASSPGTSGSAETQYF. Drawing the rest from reference TRBV7-9 and TRBJ2-5, the complete variable domain is DTGVSQNPRHKITKRGQNVTFRCDPISEHNRLYWYRQTLGQGPEFLTYFQNEAQLEKSRLLSDRFSAERPKGSFSTLEIQRTEQGDSAMYLCASSPGTSGSAETQYFGPGTRLLVL.

A single count supports this clone. The chain has TRBV7-9 and TRBJ1-2, with D perhaps matching TRBD1 (5 bases). The CDR3 contains 13 residues. Looked up from germline, CDR1 is SEHNR and CDR2 is FQNEAQ (reference sequence). Trimming took off 0 bases at V and 6 bases at J, with 8 bases between the two ends. The CDR3 DNA reads as TGTGCCAGCAGCTTAGCGGGGGGGGATGGCTACACCTTC. Its translation: CASSLAGGDGYTF.

V is TRBV6-5 and J is TRBJ2-1; 10 bases map to TRBD2. V trimming: 8 bases; J trimming: 8 bases; junction bases outside the gene matches: 9. This CDR3 comprises 14 residues. Germline values: CDR1 MNHEY, CDR2 SVGAGI. The CDR3 reads CASRTSGTGDEQFF. In nucleotides, the CDR3 is TGTGCCAGCCGCACTAGCGGGACTGGCGATGAGCAGTTCTTC.

The chain recombines TRBV5-4 with TRBJ1-2; D unresolved. The CDR3 extends over 14 amino acids. Looked up from germline, CDR1 is SGHNT and CDR2 is YYREEE (reference sequence). Trimming stripped 1 base from V and 8 bases from J, with 15 bases between. CDR3 sequence: CASSLRRAEGGYTF. For the CDR3, the DNA is TGTGCCAGCAGCTTGAGGCGGGCCGAAGGCGGCTACACCTTC.

The gene calls are TRBV18 and TRBJ2-6, with a weak D call TRBD1 (6 bases). This CDR3 is built from 15 residues. Trimming stripped 3 bases from V and 2 bases from J, with 8 bases between. Per germline, CDR1 KGHSH and CDR2 LQKENI. The CDR3 is CASSPQGTGANVLTF. The CDR3 DNA sequence: TGTGCCAGCTCACCCCAGGGGACTGGGGCCAACGTCCTGACTTTC.

This rearrangement joins TRBV7-9 to TRBJ1-3; D call uncertain. Looked up from germline, CDR1 is SEHNR and CDR2 is FQNEAQ (reference sequence). CDR3 length: 16 residues. V lost 5 bases and J lost 0, with 14 bases in between. CDR3 in DNA: TGTGCCAGCAGCGCTTACGGGGTTGACTCTGGAAACACCATATATTTT. It translates to CASSAYGVDSGNTIYF.